A selection of T cell receptor beta chains follows, all from one sample in a study of radiation and T cells in renal cell carcinoma. TCRdb keeps only in-frame clones here, not all; method: immunoSEQ multiplex PCR. This table has about 140,000 clones, 86% appearing once. The source material was blood, sampled from a patient whose treatment included radiotherapy and nephrectomy. The receptors shown here come from a woman in her forties or fifties with renal cell carcinoma. Both conserved end residues are part of each CDR3. Each record gives: J gene, clone size, D gene, V gene, CDR3 protein, CDR3 DNA. A D gene is named only where the DNA matches it firmly. Only some rows state a clone size, as once, few, many or a class for expanded clones.

TRBJ2-3	.	.	TRBV19	CASSPQGGTDTQYF	TGTGCCAGTAGTCCCCAGGGCGGCACAGATACGCAGTATTTT
TRBJ2-3	.	.	TRBV2	CASGRVGSTDTQYF	TGTGCCAGCGGAAGGGTGGGATCAACAGATACGCAGTATTTT
TRBJ2-5	once	TRBD1	TRBV5-6	CASSLRQGWQETQYF	TGTGCCAGCAGCTTACGACAGGGGTGGCAAGAGACCCAGTACTTC
TRBJ2-5	.	.	TRBV6-1	CASSESQEETQYF	TGTGCCAGCAGTGAAAGCCAGGAGGAGACCCAGTACTTC
TRBJ2-5	.	.	TRBV5-6	CASRQAVQETQYF	TGTGCCAGCAGACAGGCGGTCCAAGAGACCCAGTACTTC
TRBJ1-5	.	.	TRBV6-1	CASSDTGTQHF	TGTGCCAGCAGTGACACAGGGACCCAGCATTTT
TRBJ1-2	.	TRBD1	TRBV30	CAGTGTGEIGYTF	TGTGCCGGGACCGGGACAGGGGAGATTGGCTACACCTTC
TRBJ1-3	.	.	TRBV7-6	CASSSLRGRNTIYF	TGTGCCAGCAGCTCGCTCAGGGGCAGAAACACCATATATTTT
TRBJ1-1	.	.	TRBV6-6	CASSGGGAFF	TGTGCCAGCAGTGGGGGAGGAGCTTTCTTT
TRBJ2-2	few	TRBD1	TRBV15	CATSRGDRESGELFF	TGTGCCACCAGCAGGGGGGACAGGGAGTCCGGGGAGCTGTTTTTT
TRBJ1-5	few	.	TRBV2	CASSATGTPYQPQHF	TGTGCCAGCAGTGCGACCGGGACACCATATCAGCCCCAGCATTTT